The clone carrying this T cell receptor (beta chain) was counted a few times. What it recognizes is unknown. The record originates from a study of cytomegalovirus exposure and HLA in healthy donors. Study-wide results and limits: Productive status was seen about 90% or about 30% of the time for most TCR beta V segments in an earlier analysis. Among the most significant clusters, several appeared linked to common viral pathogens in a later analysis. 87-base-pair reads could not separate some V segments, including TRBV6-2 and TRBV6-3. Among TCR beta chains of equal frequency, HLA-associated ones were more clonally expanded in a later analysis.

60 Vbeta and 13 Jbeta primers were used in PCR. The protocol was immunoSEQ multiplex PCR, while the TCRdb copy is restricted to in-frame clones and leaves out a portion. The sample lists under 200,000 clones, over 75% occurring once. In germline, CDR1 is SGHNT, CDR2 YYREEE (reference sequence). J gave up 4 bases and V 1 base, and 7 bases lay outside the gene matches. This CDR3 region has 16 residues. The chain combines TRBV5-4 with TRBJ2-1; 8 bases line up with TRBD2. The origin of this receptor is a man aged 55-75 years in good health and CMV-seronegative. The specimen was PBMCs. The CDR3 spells CASSLFPRGGYNEQFF. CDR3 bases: TGTGCCAGCAGCTTGTTCCCCCGGGGGGGATACAATGAGCAGTTCTTC.